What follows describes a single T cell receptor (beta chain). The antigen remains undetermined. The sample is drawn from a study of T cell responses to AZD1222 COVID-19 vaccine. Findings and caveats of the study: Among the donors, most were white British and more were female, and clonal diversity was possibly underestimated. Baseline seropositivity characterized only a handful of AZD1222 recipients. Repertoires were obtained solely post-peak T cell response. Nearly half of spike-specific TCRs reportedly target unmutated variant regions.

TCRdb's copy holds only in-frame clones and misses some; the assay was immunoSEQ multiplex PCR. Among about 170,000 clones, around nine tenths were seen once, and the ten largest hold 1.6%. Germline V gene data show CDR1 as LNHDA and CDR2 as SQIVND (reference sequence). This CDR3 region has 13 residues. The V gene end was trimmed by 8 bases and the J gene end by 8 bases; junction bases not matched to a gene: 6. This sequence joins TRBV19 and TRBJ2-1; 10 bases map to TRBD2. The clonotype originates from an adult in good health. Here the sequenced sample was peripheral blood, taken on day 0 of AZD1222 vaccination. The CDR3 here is CASRLAGVHEQFF. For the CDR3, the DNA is TGTGCCAGTCGTCTAGCGGGAGTGCATGAGCAGTTCTTC. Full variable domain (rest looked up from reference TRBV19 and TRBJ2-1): DGGITQSPKYLFRKEGQNVTLSCEQNLNHDAMYWYRQDPGQGLRLIYYSQIVNDFQKGDIAEGYSVSREKKESFPLTVTSAQKNPTAFYLCASRLAGVHEQFFGPGTRLTVL.